These 18 T cell receptor beta chains were all obtained from the same sample, sequenced in a study of OX40 agonist ivuxolimab in advanced cancers. Method: immunoSEQ multiplex PCR; TCRdb's copy keeps in-frame clones and lacks some. The sample records roughly 13,000 clones, around three quarters being singletons. Here the sequenced sample was CD4+ or CD8+ T cells sorted from blood, taken in a trial of the OX40 agonist ivuxolimab. All receptors come from an adult with an advanced solid tumor such as melanoma, head and neck, liver or kidney cancer.

The gene calls are TRBV29-1 and TRBJ1-2, with TRBD1 identical over 7 bases. The V gene's germline CDR1 is SQVTM and CDR2 ANQGSEA. This CDR3 is 16 amino acids long. V was pared by 3 bases and J by 0 bases, with 10 bases of the junction left unmatched. The CDR3 sequence is CSVEGPRDRANYGYTF. CDR3 sequence (DNA): TGCAGCGTTGAGGGCCCTCGGGACAGAGCTAACTATGGCTACACCTTC. Full variable domain (missing parts from reference TRBV29-1 and TRBJ1-2): SAVISQKPSRDICQRGTSLTIQCQVDSQVTMMFWYRQQPGQSLTLIATANQGSEATYESGFVIDKFPISRPNLTFSTLTVSNMSPEDSSIYLCSVEGPRDRANYGYTFGSGTRLTVV.

The chain links TRBV11-3 to TRBJ2-1; TRBD2 matches at 13 bases. CDR1 is SGHNT, CDR2 YENEEA, per germline. Trimming took 5 bases from V and 8 from J; bases not matched to a gene: 15. The CDR3 is 18 amino acids. CDR3 nucleotides: TGTGCCAGCAGCCCGGGGGGGACTAGCGGGATTCCCTGGGATGAGCAGTTCTTC. Protein sequence: CASSPGGTSGIPWDEQFF.

The chain carries TRBV5-1 and TRBJ2-7; D is uncertain. The V end was cut by 4 bases, the J end by 2 bases, with 13 bases between. The germline gives CDR1 SGHRS, CDR2 YFSETQ. The CDR3 spans 14 residues. CDR3 coding DNA: TGCGCCAGCAGCCGATTGGGTCATACCTACGAGCAGTACTTC. Translating gives CASSRLGHTYEQYF.

This clone was found a few times. The chain recombines TRBV10-3 with TRBJ1-2; D not certain. Germline loops: CDR1 ENHRY, CDR2 SYGVKD. The CDR3 sequence is 12 residues long. Trimming removed 4 bases from V and 3 bases from J, with 6 bases in between. CDR3 protein: CAISVPDYGYTF. The CDR3 nucleotides are TGTGCCATCAGTGTGCCCGACTATGGCTACACCTTC.

The rearrangement uses TRBV4-2 and TRBJ2-5, with a tentative D call TRBD2 (7 bases). CDR1 is LGHNA and CDR2 is YNFKEQ in the germline V gene. The CDR3 contains 15 residues. V was shortened by 2 bases and J by 4 bases, with 14 bases between the two germline ends. CDR3 sequence: CASSQMEGGGETQYF. CDR3 bases: TGTGCCAGCAGCCAAATGGAGGGAGGGGGAGAGACCCAGTACTTC.

The V and J genes are TRBV7-9 and TRBJ2-2; tentatively, D is TRBD1 (6 bases). CDR1 SEHNR and CDR2 FQNEAQ come from the germline V gene (reference sequence). The CDR3 extends over 16 amino acids. Trimming left V 4 bases short and J 5 bases short, with 17 bases between. Here the CDR3 DNA reads TGTGCCAGCAGCTCGACAGGCCGTTTACAGACCGGGGAGCTGTTTTTT. Its protein product is CASSSTGRLQTGELFF.

This chain uses TRBV6-5 with TRBJ2-2; D remains unclear. In germline, CDR1 is MNHEY, CDR2 SVGAGI. CDR3 length: 15 residues. V lost 4 bases and J lost 0, with 9 bases in between. The CDR3 sequence is CASSWNTPNTGELFF. The DNA of the CDR3 is TGTGCCAGCAGTTGGAATACACCGAACACCGGGGAGCTGTTTTTT.

The J gene is TRBJ2-1, the V gene TRBV5-1; TRBD1 might be the D (5 bases). CDR3 size: 15 residues. Germline V gene sequence: CDR1 SGHRS, CDR2 YFSETQ. V was cut by 2 bases and J by 1 base, with 10 bases left in between. The CDR3 nucleotides read TGCGCCAGCAGCTTTAGGCAGGGATCCTACAATGAGCAGTTCTTC. It is translated as CASSFRQGSYNEQFF.

This clone showed up just a few times. V gene TRBV7-9 combines with J gene TRBJ1-2; tentatively, D is TRBD1 (5 bases). This CDR3 is 13 amino acids long. V was shortened by 5 bases and J by 6 bases, with 13 bases between the two germline ends. The germline V gene encodes CDR1 SEHNR and CDR2 FQNEAQ (reference sequence). CDR3 loop: CASSPGQVHGYTF. The CDR3 DNA sequence: TGTGCCAGCAGCCCCGGACAAGTGCATGGCTACACCTTC. The variable domain in full, with the rest retrieved from reference TRBV7-9 and TRBJ1-2, is DTGVSQNPRHKITKRGQNVTFRCDPISEHNRLYWYRQTLGQGPEFLTYFQNEAQLEKSRLLSDRFSAERPKGSFSTLEIQRTEQGDSAMYLCASSPGQVHGYTFGSGTRLTVV.

V usage is TRBV5-1 and J usage is TRBJ2-7, with D unresolved. The CDR3 is 15 amino acids. The V gene lost 0 bases and the J gene lost 5 bases, with 15 bases spanning the gap. CDR1 and CDR2 from the germline V gene are SGHRS and YFSETQ. The CDR3 is CASSLALGERNEQYF. CDR3 nucleotide sequence: TGCGCCAGCAGCTTGGCCTTGGGCGAGAGAAACGAGCAGTACTTC.

This chain uses TRBV7-9 with TRBJ2-7; D not resolved. The germline V gene encodes CDR1 SEHNR and CDR2 FQNEAQ (reference sequence). This CDR3 contains 13 residues. V dropped 4 bases and J dropped 3 bases, with 10 bases sitting between them. CDR3 protein: CASSSPSYYEQYF. The CDR3 DNA sequence: TGTGCCAGCAGCTCCCCCTCCTACTACGAGCAGTACTTC.

The chain joins TRBV13 to TRBJ1-4; no definite D call. V was trimmed by 4 bases and J by 5 bases, leaving 11 bases between them. From germline, CDR1 is PRHDT and CDR2 FYEKMQ (reference sequence). This CDR3 region has 14 residues. The CDR3 here is CASSSGSTNEKLFF. The CDR3 DNA is TGTGCCAGCAGCTCAGGTAGTACGAATGAAAAACTGTTTTTT.

This chain joins TRBV13 and TRBJ2-6; 10 nucleotides agree with TRBD1. The length of the CDR3 is 15 residues. The germline CDR1 and CDR2 sequences are PRHDT and FYEKMQ (reference sequence). V lost 5 bases and J lost 3; bases outside the gene matches: 1. The chain's CDR3 is CASSGTGVGANVLTF. The CDR3 nucleotides read TGTGCCAGCAGCGGGACAGGGGTTGGGGCCAACGTCCTGACTTTC.

This chain joins TRBV6-1 and TRBJ1-6; 8 bases agree with TRBD1. Germline assignment: CDR1 MNHNS and CDR2 SASEGT. The V and J ends lost 2 bases and 5 bases, in that order; junction bases with no gene match: 2. CDR3 length: 15 residues. CDR3 sequence: CASSELTGDNSPLHF. The CDR3 DNA follows: TGTGCCAGCAGTGAATTGACAGGGGATAATTCACCCCTCCACTTT.

The rearrangement joins TRBV19 to TRBJ2-6; D call uncertain. This CDR3 has 13 amino acids. Trimming removed 5 bases at V and 1 base at J, with 3 bases between. CDR1 and CDR2 from the germline V gene are LNHDA and SQIVND (reference sequence). The CDR3 region is CASSRSGANVLTF. CDR3 nucleotides: TGTGCCAGTAGTCGGTCTGGGGCCAACGTCCTGACTTTC.

This clone was counted once. The chain links TRBV10-3 to TRBJ2-7; D is possibly TRBD1 (6 bases). There are 14 residues in the CDR3. Germline V lookup: CDR1 ENHRY, CDR2 SYGVKD. V lost 0 bases to trimming and J lost 0 bases, with 6 bases between them. The chain's CDR3 is CAISESDSSYEQYF. CDR3 in DNA: TGTGCCATCAGTGAGTCGGACAGCTCCTACGAGCAGTACTTC.

The chain carries TRBV19 and TRBJ2-1, with a tentative D call TRBD2 (6 bases). The germline V gene has CDR1 LNHDA and CDR2 SQIVND (reference sequence). V was clipped by 3 bases and J by 7 bases, with 13 bases between them. CDR3 length: 14 amino acids. CDR3 nucleotides: TGTGCCAGTAGTATTTGGCGGGGTATAAATGAGCAGTTCTTC. The encoded protein is CASSIWRGINEQFF.

The chain joins TRBV7-9 to TRBJ2-1, with D possibly TRBD1 on 5 matching bases. CDR3 size: 17 residues. The V end lost 4 bases, the J end lost 10 bases, and 26 bases lay between the germline ends. CDR1 is SEHNR and CDR2 is FQNEAQ in the germline V gene (reference sequence). The CDR3 DNA reads as TGTGCCAGCAGCTACCAGGGAAGTGGCACCAACCCCGGGGAGCAGTTCTTC. This encodes CASSYQGSGTNPGEQFF.